This TCR beta chain was retrieved from a study of cytomegalovirus exposure and HLA in healthy donors. Study-level points and caveats: A later analysis by the authors found several of the most significant clusters apparently linked to common viral pathogens. Later work found that TCR association rates differed between HLA loci; DRB1 had the most and HLA-C the fewest. Three CMV-associated chains proved CMV antigen-specific in vitro. Most subjects had HLA-A and HLA-B alleles reportedly predicted accurately by TCR beta sequences.

The PCR employed 60 Vbeta primers together with 13 Jbeta primers. Measured with immunoSEQ multiplex PCR; TCRdb has only the in-frame clones, and not every one. The sample carries about 100,000 clones, roughly 83% recorded once. Germline CDR1 and CDR2: GTSNPN and SVGIG (reference sequence). CDR3 length equals 11 residues. Trimming stripped 4 bases from V and 9 bases from J, with 13 bases between. Concerning this clone itself: The antigen remains undetermined.

The gene calls are TRBV30 and TRBJ2-7; D possibly corresponds to TRBD1 (5 bases). This TCR was sampled from a female donor in good health and CMV-seropositive. The specimen was PBMCs. This chain's CDR3 is CAWNVLGAQYF. The CDR3 nucleotides are TGTGCCTGGAACGTCCTAGGGGCGCAGTACTTC.